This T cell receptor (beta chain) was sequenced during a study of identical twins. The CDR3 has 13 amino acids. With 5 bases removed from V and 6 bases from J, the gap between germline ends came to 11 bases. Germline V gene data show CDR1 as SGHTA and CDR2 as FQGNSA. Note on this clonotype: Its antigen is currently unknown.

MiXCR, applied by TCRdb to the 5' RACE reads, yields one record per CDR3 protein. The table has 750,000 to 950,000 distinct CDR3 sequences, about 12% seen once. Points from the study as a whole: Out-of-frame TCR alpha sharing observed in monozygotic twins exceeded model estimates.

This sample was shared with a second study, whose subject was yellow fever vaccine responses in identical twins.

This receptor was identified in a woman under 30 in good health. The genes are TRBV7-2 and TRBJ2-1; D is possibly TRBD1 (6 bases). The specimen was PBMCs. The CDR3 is CASSATGINEQFF. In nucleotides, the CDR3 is TGTGCCAGCAGCGCTACAGGGATCAATGAGCAGTTCTTC.